This T cell receptor (beta chain) stems from a study of T cells after yellow fever vaccination. In the study overall: Each low-cell-number fraction was prepared by means of SMART-Seq v4 Ultra Low Input. Study results and limitations: A weaker but faster secondary response was observed, peaking on day 5 versus 15. Among primary-vaccination clones, most reappeared after the booster, at roughly 95% for CD4 and more than 75% for CD8.

A word on this clonotype: Its target is not known.

CDR3 length equals 15 residues. Germline trimming cut 6 bases from V and 0 bases from J; bases unmatched to any gene: 5. TCRdb reprocessed the 5' RACE reads with MiXCR, giving one entry per CDR3 protein. The sample lists hundreds of thousands of distinct CDR3 sequences, about 12% seen once, with 15% in the top ten. This sequence joins TRBV12-3 or TRBV12-4 and TRBJ2-3; TRBD2 matches 8 bases. The TCR comes from a man aged 25 to 45 who received the YFV17D yellow fever vaccine. Sequenced here: PBMCs, sampled on the day of the yellow fever booster vaccination. As DNA, the CDR3 is TGTGCCAGCAGCTCGGGGGGGCAAAGCACAGATACGCAGTATTTT. Translation gives CASSSGGQSTDTQYF.